This TCR beta chain appears in the sequencing data of a study of T cells after yellow fever vaccination. This clonotype was found many times. MiXCR was run by TCRdb on the 5' RACE reads, yielding one entry per CDR3 protein. The sample lists 120,000 or so distinct CDR3 sequences, approximately 14% occurring once. The CDR3 extends over 16 amino acids. From germline, CDR1 is DFQATT and CDR2 SNEGSKA (reference sequence). Trimming removed 0 bases at V and 3 bases at J, with 15 bases between. This receptor was taken from a man between 18 and 35 years old who received the YFV17D yellow fever vaccine. The sequencing used CD8+ T cells sorted from PBMCs, collected 5 days after the yellow fever booster vaccination. The chain carries TRBV20-1 and TRBJ2-1, with D perhaps TRBD2 (7 bases). In nucleotides, the CDR3 is TGCAGTGCTAGAGATCCCGCGGGGGCGGTCTACAATGAGCAGTTCTTC. Residues: CSARDPAGAVYNEQFF.